This entry lists 8 T cell receptor beta chains sequenced from one sample in a study of identical twins (TCRdb year 2016). The receptor library was made with 5' RACE. Instrument on record: Illumina HiSeq 2000. TCRdb ran its own pipeline on the public reads, namely fastp trimming at Q25 and MiXCR clone calling, and kept in-frame beta chains. Rows merge per CDR3 protein into single entries with the most common DNA and genes. Here the sample has around 960,000 distinct CDR3 sequences; around 12% occur a single time. The biggest ten clones account for around 1.6% of the sample. These sequences were also reported in another study, on yellow fever vaccine responses in identical twins.

Sample: PBMCs. Source of these receptors: a woman aged 18-30 years in good health.

The chain links TRBV12-3 or TRBV12-4 to TRBJ2-2, with TRBD1 identical over 9 bases. V was pared by 4 bases and J by 0 bases, with 3 bases of the junction left unmatched. The length of the CDR3 is 16 residues. CDR3 sequence (DNA): TGTGCCAGCAGTTCCTGGGACAGGGCGAACACCGGGGAGCTGTTTTTT. Translation gives CASSSWDRANTGELFF.

This clonotype has just a few counts. The chain carries TRBV4-1 and TRBJ2-3; D is unresolved. The CDR3 is made up of 15 amino acids. Germline V CDR1 and CDR2: MGHRA, YSYEKL. V gave up 6 bases and J gave up 6 bases, with 19 bases separating them. The CDR3 sequence is CASSKRLAEPDTQYF. The CDR3 DNA reads TGCGCCAGCAGTAAAAGGTTAGCCGAACCCGATACGCAGTATTTT.

This chain joins TRBV4-1 and TRBJ2-1; D is unclear. Germline V gene sequence: CDR1 MGHRA, CDR2 YSYEKL. CDR3 length equals 14 residues. V shed 3 bases and J shed 7 bases, with 13 bases lying between them. The CDR3 DNA is TGCGCCAGCAGCCACGACCCCAGCTGGAATGAGCAGTTCTTC. As protein: CASSHDPSWNEQFF.

This clonotype was picked up one time. The chain has TRBV20-1 and TRBJ2-7; maybe TRBD1 (5 bases). The V gene lost 6 bases and the J gene lost 6 bases, with 15 bases spanning the gap. CDR1 DFQATT and CDR2 SNEGSKA come from the germline V gene (reference sequence). This CDR3 has 12 amino acids. This CDR3 reads CSATRLRGEQYV. The CDR3 DNA follows: TGCAGTGCGACCAGACTTAGGGGCGAGCAGTACGTC.

The sample holds a few counts of this clonotype. This sequence may be a read error, since a much larger clone differs from it by one base. The rearrangement joins TRBV6-6 to TRBJ2-3; D unresolved. From germline, CDR1 is MNHNY and CDR2 SVGAGI (reference sequence). Trimming took 4 bases from V and 5 from J, leaving 7 bases between them. The CDR3 length is 12 residues. CDR3 sequence reads: CASSSHGDTQYF. The CDR3 DNA sequence: TGTGCCAGCAGTTCTCACGGAGATACGCAGTATTTT.

The rearrangement joins TRBV7-8 to TRBJ2-1, with D hard to call. Deletions cut 3 bases from V and 7 bases from J, with 7 bases between. The CDR3 runs 12 residues. Germline CDR1 is SGHVS and CDR2 is FQNEAQ. The CDR3 region has the DNA TGTGCCAGCAGCTTTGCCGCTAATGAGCAGTTCTTC. Residues: CASSFAANEQFF.

V usage is TRBV20-1 and J usage is TRBJ1-1; D might be TRBD1 (5 bases). V was clipped by 3 bases and J by 1 base, with 12 bases between them. This CDR3 spans 14 amino acids. Per the germline V gene, CDR1 is DFQATT and CDR2 is SNEGSKA (reference sequence). The CDR3 reads CSARRGAGNTEAFF. The CDR3 nucleotides read TGCAGTGCTAGGCGCGGGGCCGGGAACACTGAAGCTTTCTTT.

There are a few counts of this clonotype. The chain is built from TRBV4-1 and TRBJ2-2; D may match TRBD1 or TRBD2 (5 bases each). The CDR3 has 18 residues. The germline CDR1 and CDR2 sequences are MGHRA and YSYEKL. Trimming left V 0 bases short and J 1 base short, with 15 bases between. The CDR3 reads CASSQDRRDGLNTGELFF. CDR3 sequence (DNA): TGCGCCAGCAGCCAAGATCGACGGGACGGATTGAACACCGGGGAGCTGTTTTTT.